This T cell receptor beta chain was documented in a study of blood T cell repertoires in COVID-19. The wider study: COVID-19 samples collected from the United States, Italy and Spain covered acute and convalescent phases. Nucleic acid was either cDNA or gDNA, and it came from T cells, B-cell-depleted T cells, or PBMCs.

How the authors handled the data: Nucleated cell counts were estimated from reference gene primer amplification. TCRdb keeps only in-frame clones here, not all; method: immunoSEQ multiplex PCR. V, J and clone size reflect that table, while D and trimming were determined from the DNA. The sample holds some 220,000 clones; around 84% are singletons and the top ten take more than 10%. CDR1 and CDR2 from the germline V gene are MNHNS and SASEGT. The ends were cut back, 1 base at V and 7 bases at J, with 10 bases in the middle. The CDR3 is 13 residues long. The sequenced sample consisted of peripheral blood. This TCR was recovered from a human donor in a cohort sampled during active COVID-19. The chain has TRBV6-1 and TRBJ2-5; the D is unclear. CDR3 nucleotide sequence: TGTGCCAGCAGTGAAGGTGTCACGGGGACCCAGTACTTC. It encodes CASSEGVTGTQYF.